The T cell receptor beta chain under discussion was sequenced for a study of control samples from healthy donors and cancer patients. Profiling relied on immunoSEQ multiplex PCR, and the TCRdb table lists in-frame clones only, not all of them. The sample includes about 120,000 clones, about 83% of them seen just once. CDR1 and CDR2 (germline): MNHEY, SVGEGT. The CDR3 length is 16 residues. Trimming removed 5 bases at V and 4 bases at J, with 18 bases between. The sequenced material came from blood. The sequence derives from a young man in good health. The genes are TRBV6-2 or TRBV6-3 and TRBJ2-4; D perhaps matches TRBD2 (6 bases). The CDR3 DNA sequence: TGTGCCAGCAGTCGGCGGAGGGAGCGCCGGAAAAACATTCAGTACTTC. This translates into CASSRRRERRKNIQYF.